The clone carrying this TCR beta chain appeared a single time. Its antigen is still unknown. The data were taken from a study of cytomegalovirus exposure and HLA in healthy donors. CDR3 length equals 14 residues. The germline V gene has CDR1 SGHAT and CDR2 FQNNGV. V lost 3 bases to trimming and J lost 3 bases; unmatched junction nucleotides: 4. Use of 60 Vbeta and 13 Jbeta primers characterized the PCR. Sequenced by immunoSEQ multiplex PCR; TCRdb stores in-frame clones only, minus some. The sample yields 150,000 to 200,000 clones, roughly 85% seen once. Study conclusions and caveats: The study reported that TCR beta sequences accurately predicted HLA-A and HLA-B alleles in most subjects. A later analysis found that most CMV-associated TCR beta chains appeared HLA-restricted. Across all donors, roughly uniform sequencing depth was an assumption of the presence/absence analyses. Prior analysis indicated that the majority of TCR beta V segments exhibited productivity approximately 87% or approximately 30% of the time.

This TCR was recovered from a middle-aged man in good health and CMV-seropositive. What was sequenced was PBMCs. This chain links TRBV11-2 with TRBJ2-7; 8 nucleotides agree with TRBD1. The DNA for the CDR3 is TGTGCCAGCAGCTTCGGGACAGGACTCTACGAGCAGTACTTC. Translation: CASSFGTGLYEQYF.